The 10 T cell receptor beta chains below were found in one sample sequenced in a study of cytomegalovirus exposure and HLA in healthy donors. Primers for the PCR totalled 60 Vbeta and 13 Jbeta. TCRdb's table, derived via immunoSEQ multiplex PCR, lists solely in-frame clones and lacks some. The repertoire consists of under 150,000 clones, with around 84% occurring once and the leading ten covering 2% to 3%. Material for sequencing was PBMCs. These receptors all come from a man aged 50-60 years in good health and CMV-seronegative.

This chain uses TRBV4-1 with TRBJ1-1; a weak D match, TRBD1 (6 bases). This CDR3 is built from 15 residues. Looked up from germline, CDR1 is MGHRA and CDR2 is YSYEKL. V lost 1 base to trimming and J lost 1 base, with 10 bases between them. As DNA, the CDR3 is TGCGCCAGCAGCCAAGCGGCAGGGGCGAACACTGAAGCTTTCTTT. It translates to CASSQAAGANTEAFF.

The CDR3 here is CASSREINEKLFF. CDR3 nucleotide sequence: TGCGCCAGCAGCCGAGAAATTAATGAAAAACTGTTTTTT. The rearrangement links TRBV5-1 to TRBJ1-4; D ambiguous. This CDR3 is built from 13 residues. V lost 4 bases to trimming and J lost 4 bases, with 8 bases between them. Germline CDR1 and CDR2: SGHRS and YFSETQ.

The chain recombines TRBV12-5 with TRBJ1-6, with D perhaps matching TRBD1 (5 bases). Germline CDR1 and CDR2: LGHNT and FRNRAP. This CDR3 contains 18 residues. Trimming shortened V by 4 bases and J by 2 bases, and 18 bases separated the two germline ends. CDR3 coding DNA: TGTGCTAGTGGTTCCGGAGACAGCAACAACCCCTATAATTCACCCCTCCACTTT. Residues: CASGSGDSNNPYNSPLHF.

This clone has just a few counts. The rearrangement joins TRBV27 to TRBJ1-4, with D perhaps TRBD1 (6 bases). This CDR3 spans 15 amino acids. With 6 bases removed from V and 0 bases from J, the gap between germline ends came to 11 bases. The germline gives CDR1 MNHEY, CDR2 SMNVEV (reference sequence). CDR3 DNA: TGTGCCAGCAGCTCAGACAGGCCAACTAATGAAAAACTGTTTTTT. This codes for CASSSDRPTNEKLFF.

The chain combines TRBV5-1 with TRBJ2-7; D unclear. Trimming removed 2 bases at V and 2 bases at J, with 8 bases between. CDR1 SGHRS and CDR2 YFSETQ come from the germline V gene. This CDR3 spans 13 amino acids. The CDR3: CASSFSDTYEQYF. The CDR3 DNA reads TGCGCCAGCAGCTTTTCAGACACCTACGAGCAGTACTTC.

The chain has TRBV9 and TRBJ1-2, with D perhaps TRBD1 (6 bases). This CDR3 region has 16 residues. The V gene's germline CDR1 is SGDLS and CDR2 YYNGEE. The germline V and J ends were trimmed by 0 bases and 4 bases, with 16 bases remaining between them. CDR3 sequence reads: CASSVGFGGATYGYTF. The CDR3 bases are TGTGCCAGCAGCGTAGGTTTTGGGGGGGCAACCTATGGCTACACCTTC. Variable domain in full (rest from reference TRBV9 and TRBJ1-2): DSGVTQTPKHLITATGQRVTLRCSPRSGDLSVYWYQQSLDQGLQFLIQYYNGEERAKGNILERFSAQQFPDLHSELNLSSLELGDSALYFCASSVGFGGATYGYTFGSGTRLTVV.

The genes are TRBV7-9 and TRBJ2-7; D is uncertain. Trimming took off 3 bases at V and 2 bases at J, with 5 bases between the two ends. This CDR3 has 12 residues. CDR1 and CDR2 (germline): SEHNR, FQNEAQ (reference sequence). The CDR3 DNA follows: TGTGCCAGCAGCTTGGAGACCTACGAGCAGTACTTC. Translating gives CASSLETYEQYF.

This chain uses TRBV11-1 with TRBJ1-3; possibly TRBD1 for D (6 bases). V was clipped by 5 bases and J by 0 bases, with 14 bases between them. The CDR3 is 16 amino acids. CDR1 is SGHAT, CDR2 FQDESV, per germline (reference sequence). The CDR3 is CASSPDGQRSGNTIYF. DNA of the CDR3: TGTGCCAGCAGCCCTGATGGACAGCGCTCTGGAAACACCATATATTTT.

This sequence joins TRBV29-1 and TRBJ2-1; 9 bases match TRBD1. The CDR3 is 15 residues long. The J segment lost 12 bases and the V segment lost 1 base, leaving 13 bases of the junction unmatched. The V gene's germline CDR1 is SQVTM and CDR2 ANQGSEA. The CDR3 sequence: CSVEGTGGEVQGQFF. As DNA, the CDR3 is TGCAGCGTTGAAGGCACAGGGGGCGAGGTTCAGGGGCAGTTCTTC.

The chain employs TRBV27 and TRBJ1-4; D remains unclear. Between the trimmed V and J ends, which lost 2 bases and 7 bases, there was a span of 20 bases. The CDR3 consists of 17 residues. From germline, CDR1 is MNHEY and CDR2 SMNVEV (reference sequence). The chain's CDR3 is CASSLTTRGQRGEKLFF. CDR3 nucleotides: TGTGCCAGCAGTTTAACCACCCGAGGTCAGAGAGGTGAAAAACTGTTTTTT.